These T cell receptor beta chains were read from a single sample in a study of blood T cells in healthy people across ages. TCRdb re-derived calls from the 5' RACE reads in MiXCR, one entry per CDR3 protein. The table has 600,000 or so distinct CDR3 sequences, 25% to 30% seen once. Sequences were obtained from blood. The receptors stem from a woman of 80 years or more in good health. The conserved cysteine and the conserved F or W are not part of the CDR3 here. D genes are given only for firm matches.

d_call v_call cdr3_aa
TRBD2 TRBV7-2 ASSPGTSGWSSYEQY
TRBD2 TRBV20-1 SANSGGNARTQY
- TRBV20-1 SARERGRAGFDSPLH
- TRBV7-9 ASSGWDGSWY
TRBD1 TRBV18 ASSPGTGVTEAF
- TRBV5-6 ASSLRGSLNLNTGELF
TRBD2 TRBV15 ATSRKTSGTDTQY
TRBD1 TRBV29-1 SAQGTGGREQY
- TRBV5-1 ASRTGVNEQF
- TRBV5-1 ASRVDAETQY
- TRBV2 ASSYRVWGGVTGELF
- TRBV21-1 PSSKEQGNYNSPLH
- TRBV20-1 SVTQLIGGTDTQY
- TRBV20-1 SVRGGTLRGNEQY
- TRBV7-2 ASSLSITGSTEAF
TRBD1 TRBV20-1 SAVPPTGQGVFTEAF
TRBD2 TRBV12-3/TRBV12-4 ASSLMGGRQETQY
TRBD1 TRBV15 ATSIFPGQGSEKLF
- TRBV2 AGSVARENSEQF
- TRBV5-1 ASSSRGDITEAF
TRBD1 TRBV5-1 ASSLDRQGLQRAF
- TRBV5-8 ASSLFSGPYEQY
- TRBV4-3 ASSHGAGHEQY
TRBD2 TRBV7-2 ASSSSPGLAFEQF
- TRBV7-9 TSSLTVYEQY
- TRBV5-6 ASSFKEEQF
TRBD2 TRBV7-7 AGSSGGAGYEQY
TRBD2 TRBV20-1 SVEPGLAYRGEQF
- TRBV27 ASSPSRGSRDYGYT
- TRBV29-1 SVEPRVSGANVLT
TRBD2 TRBV7-9 ASSPGLAGPLNEQY
- TRBV3-1 ASSQGNPSGADTQY
- TRBV10-3 AISEGRYNEQF
TRBD2 TRBV7-2 ASSLGFQRGRTDTQY
- TRBV20-1 SAKGSIGAF
- TRBV18 ASSPGGIGEQY
TRBD1 TRBV20-1 SARGQGAYQPQH
- TRBV4-3 ASSQESWGGEQETQY
- TRBV20-1 SARVKNDEQY
- TRBV3-1 ASSPELAGTFYGYT
TRBD2 TRBV7-2 ASSLVWGGYNEQF
TRBD2 TRBV6-5 ASSPIPAGSTDTQY
- TRBV7-9 ASSTNPYGYT
TRBD1 TRBV3-1 ASGQGGNYGYT
- TRBV27 ASSFRQGYSAGELF
- TRBV5-1 ASSLSGTAIGRQY
TRBD1 TRBV4-3 ASSRGQGYEQY
- TRBV6-2/TRBV6-3 ASSTSENTEAF
- TRBV2 ASRVERTTYEQY
- TRBV12-3/TRBV12-4 ASSLRPLNEEQF
TRBD2 TRBV7-8 ASSVASGGAIDTQY
- TRBV30 AWSPAF
TRBD1 TRBV14 ASSQVNRGKASPLH
TRBD1 TRBV20-1 SASPPGQGGEKLF
- TRBV5-5 ASTKRTTEAF